Reported below is one T cell receptor beta chain. The record originates from a study of blood T cell repertoires in COVID-19. The length of the CDR3 is 18 residues. Trimming removed 4 bases from V and 0 bases from J; junction bases left unmatched: 13. CDR1 and CDR2 from the germline V gene are ENHRY and SYGVKD. TCRdb's copy holds only in-frame clones and misses some; the assay was immunoSEQ multiplex PCR. The sample lists some 530,000 clones; 80% to 90% were seen once. The chain is built from TRBV10-3 and TRBJ1-2, with TRBD1 identical over 8 bases. The receptor comes from a woman in her fifties or sixties who had recovered from COVID-19. Sequences were obtained from PBMCs or T cells enriched from blood (not recorded which). As DNA, the CDR3 is TGTGCCATCAGTGGGATGACAGGGGTCCTCCATTCTAACTATGGCTACACCTTC. Its translation: CAISGMTGVLHSNYGYTF.